The rows below give T cell receptor beta chains drawn from one sample of a study of OX40 agonist ivuxolimab in advanced cancers. TCRdb keeps only in-frame clones here, not all; method: immunoSEQ multiplex PCR. In the table there are around 69,000 clones, roughly nine tenths of which are singletons. The input for sequencing was CD4+ or CD8+ T cells sorted from blood, taken in a trial of the OX40 agonist ivuxolimab. The origin of the receptors is an adult with an advanced solid tumor such as melanoma, head and neck, liver or kidney cancer. Both conserved end residues are part of each CDR3. The D gene is left open where the match is weak. Clone size is stated in some rows and not others, as once, few, many or a class when expanded.

j_call v_call clone_size d_call cdr3_aa cdr3_nt
TRBJ1-1 TRBV11-3 - - CASSLERNTEAFF TGTGCCAGCAGCTTGGAGAGGAACACTGAAGCTTTCTTT
TRBJ2-4 TRBV11-2 - - CASSSGAIQYF TGTGCCAGCAGCTCAGGGGCCATTCAGTACTTC
TRBJ2-7 TRBV7-2 - TRBD2 CASSFSGSSYEQYF TGTGCCAGCAGCTTCAGCGGGAGCTCCTACGAGCAGTACTTC
TRBJ2-7 TRBV28 - TRBD2 CASRSGGGGRYEQYF TGTGCCAGCAGATCAGGCGGGGGAGGTCGCTACGAGCAGTACTTC
TRBJ2-1 TRBV9 - - CASSVAGERQEQFF TGTGCCAGCAGCGTAGCAGGGGAGCGGCAAGAGCAGTTCTTC
TRBJ2-3 TRBV4-1 - - CASSQDPLGGGVSDTQYF TGCGCCAGCAGCCAAGATCCTCTGGGGGGAGGAGTATCAGATACGCAGTATTTT
TRBJ2-2 TRBV28 - - CASSSPNTGELFF TGTGCCAGCAGTTCACCGAACACCGGGGAGCTGTTTTTT
TRBJ2-1 TRBV7-2 few - CASRLRRYNEQFF TGTGCCAGCCGCCTGAGGAGGTACAATGAGCAGTTCTTC
TRBJ2-1 TRBV9 - - CASSVGTYNEQFF TGTGCCAGCAGCGTCGGGACTTACAATGAGCAGTTCTTC
TRBJ1-4 TRBV13 - - CASSLQEEKLFF TGTGCCAGCAGTCTCCAGGAGGAAAAACTGTTTTTT
TRBJ2-1 TRBV5-4 - TRBD1 CASSLEGTASYNEQFF TGTGCCAGCAGCTTGGAGGGGACAGCGTCCTACAATGAGCAGTTCTTC
TRBJ1-6 TRBV5-4 - TRBD1 CASSLGQAGSPLHF TGTGCCAGCAGCTTAGGACAGGCCGGTTCACCCCTCCACTTT
TRBJ2-2 TRBV5-6 - TRBD2 CASSLLERGNTGELFF TGTGCCAGCAGCTTGTTGGAGCGGGGGAACACCGGGGAGCTGTTTTTT
TRBJ2-1 TRBV6-5 - - CASTSQNLGEQFF TGTGCCAGCACCTCTCAGAACCTCGGGGAGCAGTTCTTC
TRBJ2-1 TRBV25-1 - - CASSELRDKYNEQFF TGTGCCAGCAGTGAATTAAGGGACAAGTACAATGAGCAGTTCTTC
TRBJ2-7 TRBV5-6 - - CASNNPGIALGKYF TGTGCCAGCAATAATCCCGGGATCGCGCTGGGTAAGTACTTC
TRBJ1-4 TRBV2 - - CASSEGFPEKLFF TGTGCCAGCAGTGAGGGGTTCCCTGAAAAACTGTTTTTT
TRBJ1-4 TRBV4-3 - - CASSPRYGSEKLFF TGCGCCAGCAGCCCCCGATACGGGAGCGAAAAACTGTTTTTT
TRBJ1-6 TRBV28 - - CASSPRDLSPLHF TGTGCCAGCAGCCCCCGGGACCTTTCACCCCTCCACTTT
TRBJ2-2 TRBV28 - - CASSPLSLTINTGELFF TGTGCCAGCAGCCCCCTCTCTCTCACTATTAACACCGGGGAGCTGTTTTTT
TRBJ2-3 TRBV4-3 - - CASSQFGSPDTQYF TGCGCCAGCAGCCAATTCGGTAGCCCAGATACGCAGTATTTT
TRBJ1-6 TRBV9 - TRBD1 CASSPQGGSDYSPLHF TGTGCCAGCAGCCCCCAGGGGGGCAGTGATTATTCACCCCTCCACTTT
TRBJ2-7 TRBV4-3 - - CASSQDQYNYEQYF TGCGCCAGCAGCCAAGATCAATATAACTACGAGCAGTACTTC
TRBJ2-7 TRBV7-2 - TRBD2 CASSPGTWAGGSYEQYF TGTGCCAGCAGCCCTGGGACATGGGCGGGAGGTTCCTACGAGCAGTACTTC
TRBJ2-1 TRBV11-2 - - CASSLEGFSYNEQFF TGTGCCAGCAGCTTAGAGGGTTTCTCCTACAATGAGCAGTTCTTC
TRBJ1-1 TRBV6-6 - - CASSSFFRGNTEAFF TGTGCCAGCAGTTCTTTTTTCAGGGGGAACACTGAAGCTTTCTTT
TRBJ1-3 TRBV5-1 - - CASSPGAASGNTIYF TGCGCCAGCAGCCCCGGAGCGGCCTCTGGAAACACCATATATTTT
TRBJ2-1 TRBV12-5 - TRBD1 CASGSKTGANEQFF TGTGCTAGTGGCTCCAAGACAGGGGCCAATGAGCAGTTCTTC
TRBJ2-7 TRBV18 - TRBD1 CASSAGQGRTYEQYF TGTGCCAGCTCAGCGGGACAGGGGCGAACCTACGAGCAGTACTTC
TRBJ2-3 TRBV7-9 - - CASSLGEGGDTQYF TGTGCCAGCAGCTTAGGGGAGGGGGGCGATACGCAGTATTTT
TRBJ1-1 TRBV19 few TRBD1 CASRDRPNTEAFF TGTGCCAGTAGGGACAGGCCGAACACTGAAGCTTTCTTT
TRBJ2-5 TRBV5-1 - TRBD1 CASSGTGSMETQYF TGCGCCAGCTCCGGGACAGGGTCTATGGAGACCCAGTACTTC
TRBJ2-3 TRBV5-4 - - CASSGGFSTDTQYF TGTGCCAGCAGCGGTGGGTTTAGCACAGATACGCAGTATTTT
TRBJ2-1 TRBV5-1 - TRBD2 CASSLGSSGRASNEQFF TGCGCCAGCAGCTTGGGGTCTAGCGGGAGGGCCTCTAATGAGCAGTTCTTC
TRBJ1-1 TRBV6-5 once - CASRLLDRNTEAFF TGTGCCAGCAGACTCCTTGACAGGAACACTGAAGCTTTCTTT
TRBJ1-4 TRBV28 - TRBD1 CASSSGGMEKLFF TGTGCCAGCAGCTCAGGGGGCATGGAAAAACTGTTTTTT
TRBJ2-1 TRBV10-1 - - CASSGGLYNEQFF TGCGCCAGCAGTGGGGGACTCTACAATGAGCAGTTCTTC
TRBJ1-3 TRBV18 - - CASSPADNSGNTIYF TGTGCCAGCTCACCGGCGGACAACTCTGGAAACACCATATATTTT
TRBJ2-1 TRBV9 - - CASSVRGAVLYNEQFF TGTGCCAGCAGCGTACGCGGAGCCGTACTTTACAATGAGCAGTTCTTC
TRBJ2-1 TRBV7-6 - TRBD2 CASSLVGTSGNEQFF TGTGCCAGCAGCTTAGTAGGGACTAGCGGCAATGAGCAGTTCTTC
TRBJ2-7 TRBV11-2 - - CASSLVKLSYEQYF TGTGCCAGCAGCTTAGTTAAATTGAGCTACGAGCAGTACTTC
TRBJ2-2 TRBV19 - TRBD1 CASSNPGQGSYTGELFF TGTGCCAGTAGTAACCCAGGACAGGGGAGTTACACCGGGGAGCTGTTTTTT
TRBJ2-4 TRBV7-2 - - CASSLGRWNIQYF TGTGCCAGCAGCTTAGGCAGGTGGAACATTCAGTACTTC
TRBJ1-3 TRBV9 few - CASSTYQMPGNTIYF TGTGCCAGCAGCACCTACCAGATGCCTGGAAACACCATATATTTT